This entry describes one TCR beta chain. Its binding antigen is unknown. Base-call qualities are not available, and no considerably larger clone is one nucleotide away. During the collection period, no immune events, such as infections, were documented for the healthy donors. To calibrate time-dependent variance in a beta-binomial model of T-cell clone differential abundance, blood repertoires from healthy donors were used as a training cohort. The training cohort comprised roughly ten healthy donors, 3 female and 7 male. On average the donors were around 39 years old, and their ages spanned roughly 25 to 70 years. Whole blood was collected from each healthy donor at three time points spaced 2 to 3 weeks apart and obtained from a commercial supplier. For immunosequencing, genomic DNA was extracted from unsorted whole blood. TCRbeta CDR3 regions were profiled by bias-controlled multiplex PCR amplification of genomic DNA with the immunoSEQ Assay. In the authors' own workflow: To quantify the absolute abundance of each unique TCRbeta CDR3 region, the sequences were collapsed and filtered. Differential abundance was tested with two models: a binomial (Fisher-equivalent) model and a beta-binomial model that adds time-dependent variance fitted from healthy donors. Clones with fewer than 5 combined templates were excluded, and clones with Benjamini-Hochberg FDR below 0.01 were called differentially abundant. The form v = (b*log(k)+a)^2 was used to model beta-binomial variance as a function of total template count across the two samples. The table comes from immuneACCESS by way of TCRdb, which keeps in-frame sequences with V and J called. Part of the clones is missing from these tables; in studies checked, under half for an unresolved V gene and the rest for unknown reasons. Clonal size and the V and J genes are those of that table, whereas D and trimming came from the DNA. A total of 75,000 to 100,000 clones appear in this sample, approximately 89% of them only once. The ten largest clones capture approximately 2.6% of the sample.

The data were obtained in a study of identifying expanded T cells in peripheral blood (dated by TCRdb to about 2019). Broadly, across the study: Technical replicates were generated by sequencing separate aliquots of the same genomic DNA pool, with four replicates compared pairwise.

From its cysteine to its phenylalanine, the CDR3 spans 14 amino acids. This entry keeps only the CDR3 DNA: 42 bases, framed from base 1. Overall results and qualifications from the work: Between technical replicates the binomial model flagged 1 to 1.5 differentially abundant clones, whereas over about two weeks the binomial model flagged about 16.4 and over about 4 weeks 19 to 20. The beta-binomial model significantly reduced the number of clones called differentially abundant and the false-positive rate across all healthy-donor time intervals. For all healthy donors, the variance in clone template counts between roughly 2-week samples rose significantly as total template count increased. It was expected by the authors that biological variance in healthy repertoires might increase further over much longer intervals, such as months to years.

The source is a person aged 18-69 years in good health. The sequenced sample was blood. The chain was built from TRBV21-1 and TRBJ2-7; TRBD2, the table's D call, was not compared with the DNA. TRBV21-1 counts as a pseudogene. The bases are TGTGCCAGCAGCCAAGGAGCGGGAACCTACGAGCAGTACTTC. This yields the protein CASSQGAGTYEQYF.